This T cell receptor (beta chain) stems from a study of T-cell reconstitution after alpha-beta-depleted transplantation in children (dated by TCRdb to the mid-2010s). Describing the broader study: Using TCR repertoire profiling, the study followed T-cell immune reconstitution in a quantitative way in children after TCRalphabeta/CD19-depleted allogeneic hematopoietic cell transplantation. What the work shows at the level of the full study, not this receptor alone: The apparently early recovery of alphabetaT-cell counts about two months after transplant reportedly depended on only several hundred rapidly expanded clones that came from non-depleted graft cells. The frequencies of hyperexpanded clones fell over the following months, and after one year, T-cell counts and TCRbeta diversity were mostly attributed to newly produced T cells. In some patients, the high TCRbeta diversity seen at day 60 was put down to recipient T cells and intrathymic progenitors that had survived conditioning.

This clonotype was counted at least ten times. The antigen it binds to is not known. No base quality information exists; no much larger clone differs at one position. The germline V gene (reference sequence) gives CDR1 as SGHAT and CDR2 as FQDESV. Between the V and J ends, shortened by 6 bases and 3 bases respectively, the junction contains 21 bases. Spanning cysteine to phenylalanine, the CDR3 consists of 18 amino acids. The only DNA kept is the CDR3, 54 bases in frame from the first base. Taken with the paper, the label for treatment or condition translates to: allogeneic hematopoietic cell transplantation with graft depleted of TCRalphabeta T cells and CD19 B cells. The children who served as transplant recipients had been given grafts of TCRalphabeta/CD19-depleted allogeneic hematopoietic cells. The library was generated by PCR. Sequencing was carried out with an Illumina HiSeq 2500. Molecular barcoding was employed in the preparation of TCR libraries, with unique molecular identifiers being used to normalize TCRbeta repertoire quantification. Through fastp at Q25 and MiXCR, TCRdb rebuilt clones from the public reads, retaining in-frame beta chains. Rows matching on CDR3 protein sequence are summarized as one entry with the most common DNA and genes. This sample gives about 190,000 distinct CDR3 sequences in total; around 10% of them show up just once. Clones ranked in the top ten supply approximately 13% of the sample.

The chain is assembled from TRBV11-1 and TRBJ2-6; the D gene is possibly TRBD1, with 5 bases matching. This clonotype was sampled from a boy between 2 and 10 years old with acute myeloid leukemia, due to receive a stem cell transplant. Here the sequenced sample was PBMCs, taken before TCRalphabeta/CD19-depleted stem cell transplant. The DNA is TGTGCCAGCAGACTTACTGACAGTGCAATTGGTGGGGCCAACGTCCTGACTTTC. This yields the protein CASRLTDSAIGGANVLTF.